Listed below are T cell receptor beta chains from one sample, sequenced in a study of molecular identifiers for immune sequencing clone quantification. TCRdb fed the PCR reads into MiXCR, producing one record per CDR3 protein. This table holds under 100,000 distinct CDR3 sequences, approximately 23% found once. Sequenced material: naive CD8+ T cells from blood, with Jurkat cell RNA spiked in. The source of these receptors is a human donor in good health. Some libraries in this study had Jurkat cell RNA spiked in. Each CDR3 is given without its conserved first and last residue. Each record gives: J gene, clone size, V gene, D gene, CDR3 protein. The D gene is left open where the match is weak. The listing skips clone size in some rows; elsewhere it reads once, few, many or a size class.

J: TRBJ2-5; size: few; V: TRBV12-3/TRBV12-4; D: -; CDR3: VSSLVDEETQY
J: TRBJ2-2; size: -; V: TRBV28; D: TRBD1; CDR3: ASRTTGGDFGGELF
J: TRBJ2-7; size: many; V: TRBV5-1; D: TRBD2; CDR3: ASSLLSGDYEQY
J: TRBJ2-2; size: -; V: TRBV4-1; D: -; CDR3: ASSQDRTDLNTGELF
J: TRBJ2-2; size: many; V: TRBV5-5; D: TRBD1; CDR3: ASSPGTATGELF
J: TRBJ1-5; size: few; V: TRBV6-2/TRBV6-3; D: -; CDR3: ASSYSGEIQPQH
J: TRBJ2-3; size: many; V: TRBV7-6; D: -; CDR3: ASSPPGRSTSTDTQY
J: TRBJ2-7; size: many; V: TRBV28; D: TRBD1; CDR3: ASSPGTGFPYEQY
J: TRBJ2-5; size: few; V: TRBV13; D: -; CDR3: ASSLRDSQETQY
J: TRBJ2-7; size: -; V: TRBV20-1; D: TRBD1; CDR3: SARDDRDYEQY
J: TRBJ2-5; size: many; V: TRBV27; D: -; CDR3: ASSLFTSGQETQY
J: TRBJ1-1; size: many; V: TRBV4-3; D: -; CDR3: ASSQDTTYTEAF
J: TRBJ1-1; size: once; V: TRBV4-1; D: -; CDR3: ASSQDMGSTAAF
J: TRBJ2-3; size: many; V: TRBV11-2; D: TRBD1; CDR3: ASSPGQIPTDTQY
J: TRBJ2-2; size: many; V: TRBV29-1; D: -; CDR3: SAAGLGFTGELF
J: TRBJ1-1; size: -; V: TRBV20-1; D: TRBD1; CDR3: SAVGQGAEGTEAF
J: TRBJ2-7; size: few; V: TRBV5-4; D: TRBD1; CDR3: ASSSTTGGSYEQY
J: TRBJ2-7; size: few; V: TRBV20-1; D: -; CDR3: SASSPTGAHKYEQY
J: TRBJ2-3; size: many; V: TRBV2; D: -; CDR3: ASGTGTTSTDTQY
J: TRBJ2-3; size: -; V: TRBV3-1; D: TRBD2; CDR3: ASSQHSGSISDTQY
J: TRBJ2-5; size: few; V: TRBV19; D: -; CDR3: ASSSRQTARETQY
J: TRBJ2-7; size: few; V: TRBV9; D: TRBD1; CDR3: ASSSGQGRYEQY
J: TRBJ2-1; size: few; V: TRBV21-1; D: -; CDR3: ASSKGGAGDSYNEQF